This entry describes one T cell receptor (beta chain). The V gene's germline CDR1 is LGHNA and CDR2 YSLEER. CDR3 size: 14 residues. Trimming pared 3 bases from V and 6 bases from J, leaving 14 bases between. The sample comes from a study of OX40 agonist ivuxolimab in advanced cancers. The overall study: Ivuxolimab was delivered to patients intravenously every 2 weeks at doses spanning 0.01 to 10 mg/kg. It was permissible to have had prior anti-PD-1, anti-PD-L1 or anti-CTLA-4 therapy, and about 40% had some.

Method: immunoSEQ multiplex PCR; TCRdb's copy keeps in-frame clones and lacks some. Here the sample spans some 74,000 clones, about 87% being singletons. The receptor was derived from an adult with an advanced solid tumor such as melanoma, head and neck, liver or kidney cancer. V and J are TRBV4-3 and TRBJ1-2, with a possible D match to TRBD1 (5 bases). Here the sequenced sample was CD4+ or CD8+ T cells sorted from blood, taken in a trial of the OX40 agonist ivuxolimab. The CDR3 coding sequence is TGCGCCAGCAGCCATATACAGGCCCCTCATGGCTACACCTTC. Encoded protein: CASSHIQAPHGYTF.